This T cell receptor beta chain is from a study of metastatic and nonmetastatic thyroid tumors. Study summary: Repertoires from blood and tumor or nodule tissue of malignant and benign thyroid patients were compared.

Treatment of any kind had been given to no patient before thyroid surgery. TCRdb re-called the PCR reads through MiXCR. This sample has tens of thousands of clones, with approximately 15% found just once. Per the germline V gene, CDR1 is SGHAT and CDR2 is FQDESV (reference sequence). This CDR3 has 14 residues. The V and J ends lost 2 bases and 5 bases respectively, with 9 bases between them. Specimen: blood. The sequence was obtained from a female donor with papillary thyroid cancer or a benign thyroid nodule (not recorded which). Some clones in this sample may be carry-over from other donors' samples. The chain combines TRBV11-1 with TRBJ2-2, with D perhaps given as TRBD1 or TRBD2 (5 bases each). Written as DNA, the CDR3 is TGTGCCAGCAGCTTAATGGGGGTGACCGGGGAGCTGTTTTTT. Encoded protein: CASSLMGVTGELFF.